Listed below are T cell receptor beta chains from one sample, sequenced in a study of a mutant IDH1 vaccine in newly diagnosed glioma. Their target antigens are unknown. Generated by immunoSEQ multiplex PCR, the TCRdb table keeps only in-frame clones and is missing some. The repertoire holds around 26,000 clones, with about 80% as singletons. The sample in question was PBMCs, obtained from a glioma patient whose treatment included an IDH1 peptide vaccine. Source of these receptors: a man between 40 and 49 years old with glioma. Some clones in this sample may be carry-over from other donors' samples. CDR3s include the opening cysteine and the closing phenylalanine or tryptophan. Each record gives: V gene, clone size, D gene, J gene, CDR3 DNA, CDR3 protein. A D gene is named only where the DNA matches it firmly. Expanded clones are given a class, and other clones once, few, many or no size at all.

V gene: TRBV5-1; clone size: NA; D gene: NA; J gene: TRBJ2-1; CDR3 DNA: TGCGCCAGCAGCTTGGACAATGAGCAGTTCTTC; CDR3 protein: CASSLDNEQFF
V gene: TRBV29-1; clone size: NA; D gene: TRBD1; J gene: TRBJ2-1; CDR3 DNA: TGCAGCGTGCCTATCAGGGGGAGCTCCTACAATGAGCAGTTCTTC; CDR3 protein: CSVPIRGSSYNEQFF
V gene: TRBV4-1; clone size: NA; D gene: NA; J gene: TRBJ1-1; CDR3 DNA: TGCGCCAGCAGCCAAGAGACCGGAATCAGGGCTTTCTTT; CDR3 protein: CASSQETGIRAFF
V gene: TRBV6-1; clone size: NA; D gene: NA; J gene: TRBJ1-4; CDR3 DNA: TGTGCTAGCAGACTGACGACAGGTGTGAATGAAAAACTGTTTTTT; CDR3 protein: CASRLTTGVNEKLFF
V gene: TRBV5-5; clone size: NA; D gene: TRBD1; J gene: TRBJ1-2; CDR3 DNA: TGTGCCAGCAGCACCCAGGGGGCGGGCTATGGCTACACCTTC; CDR3 protein: CASSTQGAGYGYTF
V gene: TRBV6-5; clone size: NA; D gene: NA; J gene: TRBJ1-2; CDR3 DNA: TGTGCCAGCAGTTCCACTCCCCACCAGGGGTACTATGGCTACACCTTC; CDR3 protein: CASSSTPHQGYYGYTF
V gene: TRBV9; clone size: NA; D gene: NA; J gene: TRBJ1-1; CDR3 DNA: TGTGCCAGCAGCGTAGGGGGAGCCTCAGGACTTATGAACACTGAAGCTTTCTTT; CDR3 protein: CASSVGGASGLMNTEAFF
V gene: TRBV5-5; clone size: NA; D gene: NA; J gene: TRBJ2-4; CDR3 DNA: TGTGCCAGCAGCTCGGGGGACAAACAATCCACACGTTACTTC; CDR3 protein: CASSSGDKQSTRYF
V gene: TRBV27; clone size: NA; D gene: TRBD1; J gene: TRBJ1-4; CDR3 DNA: TGTGCCAGCAGGAGATACCGGGACAGGGGTGAAAAACTGTTTTTT; CDR3 protein: CASRRYRDRGEKLFF
V gene: TRBV5-1; clone size: NA; D gene: NA; J gene: TRBJ1-1; CDR3 DNA: TGCGCCAGCAGCTTGGCAGGTCCGAACACTGAAGCTTTCTTT; CDR3 protein: CASSLAGPNTEAFF
V gene: TRBV15; clone size: medium-sized; D gene: NA; J gene: TRBJ1-4; CDR3 DNA: TGTGCCACCAGCAGGGACGTTGGGACTGTAAATGAAAAACTGTTTTTT; CDR3 protein: CATSRDVGTVNEKLFF
V gene: TRBV4-1; clone size: NA; D gene: NA; J gene: TRBJ2-1; CDR3 DNA: TGCGCCAGCAGCCAAAGGTCGCCGGATACAATGAGTGAGCAGTTCTTC; CDR3 protein: CASSQRSPDTMSEQFF
V gene: TRBV11-1; clone size: NA; D gene: TRBD2; J gene: TRBJ2-3; CDR3 DNA: TGTGCCAGCAGCCCCGGGACTAGCGGGGGCCCCACAGATACGCAGTATTTT; CDR3 protein: CASSPGTSGGPTDTQYF
V gene: TRBV6-1; clone size: NA; D gene: TRBD1; J gene: TRBJ1-5; CDR3 DNA: TGTGCCAGCACCCGAGACAGGGTAGGGGATCAGCCCCAGCATTTT; CDR3 protein: CASTRDRVGDQPQHF
V gene: TRBV2; clone size: NA; D gene: NA; J gene: TRBJ2-4; CDR3 DNA: TGTGCCACCCTTAGGGTGGACAAAAACATTCAGTACTTC; CDR3 protein: CATLRVDKNIQYF
V gene: TRBV14; clone size: NA; D gene: NA; J gene: TRBJ1-2; CDR3 DNA: TGTGCCAGCAGCCCACCAGCCGGACAGTTCTACACCTTC; CDR3 protein: CASSPPAGQFYTF
V gene: TRBV5-1; clone size: few; D gene: NA; J gene: TRBJ1-6; CDR3 DNA: TGCGCCAGCGGCCCCGGGGAGGATAATTCACCCCTCCACTTT; CDR3 protein: CASGPGEDNSPLHF
V gene: TRBV7-6; clone size: NA; D gene: NA; J gene: TRBJ2-5; CDR3 DNA: TGTGCCAGCAGCTTATACGAGACCCAGTACTTC; CDR3 protein: CASSLYETQYF
V gene: TRBV5-4; clone size: NA; D gene: NA; J gene: TRBJ1-2; CDR3 DNA: TGTGCCAGCAGCTTGGGTATGGCATTGTACGGCTACACCTTC; CDR3 protein: CASSLGMALYGYTF
V gene: TRBV5-4; clone size: NA; D gene: NA; J gene: TRBJ2-3; CDR3 DNA: TGTGCCAGCAGCTTGGCTCCGCAGGCGAGAATCACAGATACGCAGTATTTT; CDR3 protein: CASSLAPQARITDTQYF
V gene: TRBV6-5; clone size: NA; D gene: NA; J gene: TRBJ2-1; CDR3 DNA: TGTGCCAGCAGTTACTCGAAAAGGAATGAGCAGTTCTTC; CDR3 protein: CASSYSKRNEQFF
V gene: TRBV14; clone size: medium-sized; D gene: NA; J gene: TRBJ2-5; CDR3 DNA: TGTGCCAGCAGCCAAGGTTTCGGGCAATCCGTCGTAGAGACCCAGTACTTC; CDR3 protein: CASSQGFGQSVVETQYF
V gene: TRBV14; clone size: NA; D gene: TRBD1; J gene: TRBJ1-2; CDR3 DNA: TGTGCCAGCAGCACCCGGACAGGTTGGAACTATGGCTACACCTTC; CDR3 protein: CASSTRTGWNYGYTF
V gene: TRBV5-1; clone size: NA; D gene: TRBD1; J gene: TRBJ2-7; CDR3 DNA: TGCGCCAGCAGCTTTTCCGGGACAGCCTACGAGCAGTACTTC; CDR3 protein: CASSFSGTAYEQYF
V gene: TRBV19; clone size: few; D gene: TRBD1; J gene: TRBJ1-4; CDR3 DNA: TGTGCCAGTAGTTCCCAGGGGGCGCCAAATGAAAAACTGTTTTTT; CDR3 protein: CASSSQGAPNEKLFF
V gene: TRBV7-9; clone size: NA; D gene: NA; J gene: TRBJ2-3; CDR3 DNA: TGTGCCAGCAGCTTAGAGGGGGGCCGACTAAGCACAGATACGCAGTATTTT; CDR3 protein: CASSLEGGRLSTDTQYF
V gene: TRBV6-4; clone size: NA; D gene: TRBD2; J gene: TRBJ2-3; CDR3 DNA: TGTGCCAGCTCCTTCGGGGGGGGCAGCACAGATACGCAGTATTTT; CDR3 protein: CASSFGGGSTDTQYF
V gene: TRBV28; clone size: NA; D gene: NA; J gene: TRBJ2-7; CDR3 DNA: TGTGCCAGCAGTCCTCTTTTAGGACTGAGAGAGCAGTACTTC; CDR3 protein: CASSPLLGLREQYF
V gene: TRBV6-6; clone size: NA; D gene: NA; J gene: TRBJ1-2; CDR3 DNA: TGTGCCAGCAGCTTACTTGGAGGCCATGGCTACACCTTC; CDR3 protein: CASSLLGGHGYTF
V gene: TRBV28; clone size: NA; D gene: NA; J gene: TRBJ1-1; CDR3 DNA: TGTGCCAGCAGTTTACGCAGGACTAACACTGAAGCTTTCTTT; CDR3 protein: CASSLRRTNTEAFF
V gene: TRBV6-6; clone size: NA; D gene: NA; J gene: TRBJ1-1; CDR3 DNA: TGTGCCAGCACCCGCCGGCCGAACACTGAAGCTTTCTTT; CDR3 protein: CASTRRPNTEAFF
V gene: TRBV5-1; clone size: NA; D gene: NA; J gene: TRBJ1-1; CDR3 DNA: TGCGCCAGCAGCTTACAGGCGGACACTGAAGCTTTCTTT; CDR3 protein: CASSLQADTEAFF
V gene: TRBV15; clone size: few; D gene: NA; J gene: TRBJ2-3; CDR3 DNA: TGTGCCACCAGCAGAGATCTGGCGGCTACTAGCACAGATACGCAGTATTTT; CDR3 protein: CATSRDLAATSTDTQYF